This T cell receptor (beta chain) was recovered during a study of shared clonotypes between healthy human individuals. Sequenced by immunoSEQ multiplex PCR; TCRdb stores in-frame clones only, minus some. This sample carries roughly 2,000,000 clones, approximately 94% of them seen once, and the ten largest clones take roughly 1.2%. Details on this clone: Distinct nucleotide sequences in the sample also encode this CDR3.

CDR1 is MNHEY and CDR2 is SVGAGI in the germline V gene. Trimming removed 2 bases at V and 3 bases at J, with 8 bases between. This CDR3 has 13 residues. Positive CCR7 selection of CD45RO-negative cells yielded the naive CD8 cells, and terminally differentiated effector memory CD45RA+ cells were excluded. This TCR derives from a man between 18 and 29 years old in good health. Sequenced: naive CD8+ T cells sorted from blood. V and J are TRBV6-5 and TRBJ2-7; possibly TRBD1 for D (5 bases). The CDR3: CASSYGAVYEQYF. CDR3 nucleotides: TGTGCCAGCAGTTACGGGGCAGTCTACGAGCAGTACTTC.